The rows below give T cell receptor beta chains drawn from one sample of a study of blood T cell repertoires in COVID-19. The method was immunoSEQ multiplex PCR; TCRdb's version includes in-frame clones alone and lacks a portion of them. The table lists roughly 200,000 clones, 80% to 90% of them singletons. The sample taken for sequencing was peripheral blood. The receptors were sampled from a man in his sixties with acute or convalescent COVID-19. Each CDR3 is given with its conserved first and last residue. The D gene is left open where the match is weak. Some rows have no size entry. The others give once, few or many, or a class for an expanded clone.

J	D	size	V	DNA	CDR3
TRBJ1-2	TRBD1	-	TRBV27	TGTGCCAGCAGAGGGAACCAGGGGGTTAACTATGGCTACACCTTC	CASRGNQGVNYGYTF
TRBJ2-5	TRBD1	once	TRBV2	TGTGCCAGCAGCGGACAGGGAGGTGGGGAGACCCAGTACTTC	CASSGQGGGETQYF
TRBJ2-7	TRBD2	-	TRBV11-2	TGTGCCAGCAGCCCAACTAGCGGGAGAATCGAGCAGTACTTC	CASSPTSGRIEQYF
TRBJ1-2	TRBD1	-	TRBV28	TGTGCCAGCAGTACCACAGGGGGCGGCGTCTATGGCTACACCTTC	CASSTTGGGVYGYTF
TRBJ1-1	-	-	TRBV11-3	TGTGCCAGCAGCTTTATCCGGGACACTGAAGCTTTCTTT	CASSFIRDTEAFF
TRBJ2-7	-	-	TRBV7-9	TGTGCCAGCAGCTTGACAGCCTCCTACGAGCAGTACTTC	CASSLTASYEQYF
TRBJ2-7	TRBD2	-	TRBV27	TGTGCCAGCAGTTTAGTCTGGCCTCTGGAGCGGGACGTCGAGCAGTACTTC	CASSLVWPLERDVEQYF
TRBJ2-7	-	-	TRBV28	TGTGCCAGCAGTTTTTTGACTCCCTACTACGAGCAGTACTTC	CASSFLTPYYEQYF
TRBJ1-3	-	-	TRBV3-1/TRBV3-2	TGTGCCAGCAGCCAAGGGCACCTTGGAAACACCATATATTTT	CASSQGHLGNTIYF
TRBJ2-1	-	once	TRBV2	TGTGCCAGCAGTGCCAATAGCCCGCGGAACAATGAGCAGTTCTTC	CASSANSPRNNEQFF
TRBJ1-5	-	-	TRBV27	TGTGCCTCACACCCCACCTTTACAGGGTTCGATCAGCCCCAGCATTTT	CASHPTFTGFDQPQHF
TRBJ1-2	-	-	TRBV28	TGTGCCAGCAGTTTCCCTAGGCGGGGCTACACCTTC	CASSFPRRGYTF
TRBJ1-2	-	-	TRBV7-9	TGTGCCAGCAGCCCACAGGACAGTCTCTATGGCTACACCTTC	CASSPQDSLYGYTF
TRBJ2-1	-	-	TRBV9	TGTGCCAGCAGCGTAGACCCAGCGAGCTCCTACAATGAGCAGTTCTTC	CASSVDPASSYNEQFF
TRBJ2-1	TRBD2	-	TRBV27	TGTGCCAGCAGTTTTATAGCGGGCTACTACAATGAGCAGTTCTTC	CASSFIAGYYNEQFF
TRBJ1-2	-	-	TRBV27	TGTGCCAGCAGTCCTTCCGGAGGGGTGGGGAACTATGGCTACACCTTC	CASSPSGGVGNYGYTF
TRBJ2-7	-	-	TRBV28	TGTGCCAGCAGTTTAGCGGGGTTTTTCTACGAGCAGTACTTC	CASSLAGFFYEQYF
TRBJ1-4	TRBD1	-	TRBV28	TGTGCCAGCAGACTCCCACAGGGGGGAGTAGAAAAACTGTTTTTT	CASRLPQGGVEKLFF
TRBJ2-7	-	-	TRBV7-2	TGTGCCAGCAGCTTACAGTCAGAATACGAGCAGTACTTC	CASSLQSEYEQYF
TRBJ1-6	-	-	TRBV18	TGTGCCAGCTCACCAAACTCGATCCTCTCCCTCCACTTT	CASSPNSILSLHF
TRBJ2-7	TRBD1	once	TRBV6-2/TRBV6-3	TGTGCCAGCAGTTACGATGGACAGGGGGCCTACGAGCAGTACTTC	CASSYDGQGAYEQYF
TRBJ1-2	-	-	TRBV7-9	TGTGCCAGCAGCTTAGCCGGGAGTGGCTACACCTTC	CASSLAGSGYTF
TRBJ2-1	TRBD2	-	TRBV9	TGTGCCAGCAGCGTAGCTAGCGGAATCGGAAATGAGCAGTTCTTC	CASSVASGIGNEQFF
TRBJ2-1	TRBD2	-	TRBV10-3	TGTGCCATCAGAGGGACTAGCGAGAACAATGAGCAGTTCTTC	CAIRGTSENNEQFF
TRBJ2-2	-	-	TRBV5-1	TGCGCCAGCAGCTATAACAGGGATAGCCCGAACACCGGGGAGCTGTTTTTT	CASSYNRDSPNTGELFF
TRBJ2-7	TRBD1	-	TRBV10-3	TGTGCCACCGGGACAGCTAGCGAGCAGTACTTC	CATGTASEQYF
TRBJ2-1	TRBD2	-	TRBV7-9	TGTGCCAGCAGCTCACCCAGCGGGAACAATGAGCAGTTCTTC	CASSSPSGNNEQFF
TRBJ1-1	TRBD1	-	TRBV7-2	TGTGCCAGCAGCGCCCGGGACAGGGGGCTGTCGAACACTGAAGCTTTCTTT	CASSARDRGLSNTEAFF
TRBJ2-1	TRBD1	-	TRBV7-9	TGTGCCAGCAGCTTCCGGGACAGGGGGCGTAATGAGCAGTTCTTC	CASSFRDRGRNEQFF
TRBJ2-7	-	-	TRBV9	TGTGCCAGCAGCCTCGTGCGAGGCCAAAGCTCCTACGAGCAGTACTTC	CASSLVRGQSSYEQYF
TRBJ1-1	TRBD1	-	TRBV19	TGTGCCAGTAGTATAGATCCGGGACAGGGTGAAGCTTTCTTT	CASSIDPGQGEAFF
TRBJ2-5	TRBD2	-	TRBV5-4	TGTGCCAGCAGCTTCCGCGGGAGGGTGGAAGAGACCCAGTACTTC	CASSFRGRVEETQYF
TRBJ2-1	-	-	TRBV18	TGTGCCAGCTCACCATGGGGCAGTTTTCAGGGTACCTACAATGAGCAGTTCTTC	CASSPWGSFQGTYNEQFF
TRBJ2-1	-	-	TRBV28	-	CASSSSGGASSYNEQFF
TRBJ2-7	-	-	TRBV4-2	TGTGCCAGCAGCCGCCTAGGGACTGGGGATGGTGAGCAGTACTTC	CASSRLGTGDGEQYF